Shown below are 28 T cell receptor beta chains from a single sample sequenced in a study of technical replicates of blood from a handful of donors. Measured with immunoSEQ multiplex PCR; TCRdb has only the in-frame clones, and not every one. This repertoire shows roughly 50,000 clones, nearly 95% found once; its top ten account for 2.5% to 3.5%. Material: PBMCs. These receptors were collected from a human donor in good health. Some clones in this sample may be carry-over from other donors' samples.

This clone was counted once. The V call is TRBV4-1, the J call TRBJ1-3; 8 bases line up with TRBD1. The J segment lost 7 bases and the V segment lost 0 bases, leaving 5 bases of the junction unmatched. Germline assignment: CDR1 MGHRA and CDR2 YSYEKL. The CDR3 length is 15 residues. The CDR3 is CASSQDGQGRNTIYF. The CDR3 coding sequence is TGCGCCAGCAGCCAAGACGGACAGGGCAGGAACACCATATATTTT.

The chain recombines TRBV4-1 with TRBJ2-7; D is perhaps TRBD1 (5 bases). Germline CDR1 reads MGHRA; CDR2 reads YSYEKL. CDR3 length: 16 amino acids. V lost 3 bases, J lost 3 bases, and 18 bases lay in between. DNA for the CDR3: TGCGCCAGCAGCCAGGAAACAGGTCCCTCCCGCTACGAGCAGTACTTC. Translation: CASSQETGPSRYEQYF.

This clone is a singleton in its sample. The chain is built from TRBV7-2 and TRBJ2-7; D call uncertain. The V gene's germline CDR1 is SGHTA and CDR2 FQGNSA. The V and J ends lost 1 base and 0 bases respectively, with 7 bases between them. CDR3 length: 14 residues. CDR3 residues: CASSLDPSSYEQYF. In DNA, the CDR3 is TGTGCCAGCAGCTTAGACCCGAGCTCCTACGAGCAGTACTTC.

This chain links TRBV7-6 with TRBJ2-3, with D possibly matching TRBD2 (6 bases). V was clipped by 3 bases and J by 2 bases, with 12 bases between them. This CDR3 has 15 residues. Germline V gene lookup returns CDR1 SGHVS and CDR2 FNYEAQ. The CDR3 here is CASSLQTRVTDTQYF. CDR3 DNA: TGTGCCAGCAGCTTGCAGACTAGGGTCACAGATACGCAGTATTTT.

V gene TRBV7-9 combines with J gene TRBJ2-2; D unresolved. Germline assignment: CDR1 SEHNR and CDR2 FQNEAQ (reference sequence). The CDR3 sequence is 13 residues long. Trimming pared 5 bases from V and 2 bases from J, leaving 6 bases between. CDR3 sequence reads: CASSPQNTGELFF. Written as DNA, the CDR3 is TGTGCCAGCAGCCCACAAAACACCGGGGAGCTGTTTTTT.

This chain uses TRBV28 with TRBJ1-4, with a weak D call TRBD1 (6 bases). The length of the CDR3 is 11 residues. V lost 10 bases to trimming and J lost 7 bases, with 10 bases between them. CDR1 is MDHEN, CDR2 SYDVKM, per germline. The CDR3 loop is CATRGGEKLFF. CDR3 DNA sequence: TGTGCCACAAGGGGGGGTGAAAAACTGTTTTTT. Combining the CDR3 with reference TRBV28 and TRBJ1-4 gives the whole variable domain DVKVTQSSRYLVKRTGEKVFLECVQDMDHENMFWYRQDPGLGLRLIYFSYDVKMKEKGDIPEGYSVSREKKERFSLILESASTNQTSMYLCATRGGEKLFFGSGTQLSVL.

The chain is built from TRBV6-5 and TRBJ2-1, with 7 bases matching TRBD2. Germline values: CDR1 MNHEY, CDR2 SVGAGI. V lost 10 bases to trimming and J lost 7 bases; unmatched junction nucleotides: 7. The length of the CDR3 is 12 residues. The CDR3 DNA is TGTGCCATCAAACTAGCGACGAATGAGCAGTTCTTC. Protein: CAIKLATNEQFF.

CDR3 amino acids: CASSLGVDRGLETQYF. The CDR3 nucleotides read TGCGCCAGCAGCTTGGGTGTCGACAGGGGTTTGGAGACCCAGTACTTC. The chain couples TRBV5-1 to TRBJ2-5; 8 positions match TRBD1. V was clipped by 0 bases and J by 5 bases; unmatched bases: 9. The CDR3 is 16 amino acids. Germline V CDR1 and CDR2: SGHRS, YFSETQ.

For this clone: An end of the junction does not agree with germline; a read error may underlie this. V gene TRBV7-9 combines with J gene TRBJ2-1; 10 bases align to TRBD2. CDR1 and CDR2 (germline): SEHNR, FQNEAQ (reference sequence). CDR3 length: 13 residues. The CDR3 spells CASSLLETSGPVF. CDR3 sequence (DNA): TGTGCCAGCAGCTTACTAGAGACTAGCGGGCCCGTCTTC. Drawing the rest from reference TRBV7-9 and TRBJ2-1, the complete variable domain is DTGVSQNPRHKITKRGQNVTFRCDPISEHNRLYWYRQTLGQGPEFLTYFQNEAQLEKSRLLSDRFSAERPKGSFSTLEIQRTEQGDSAMYLCASSLLETSGPVFGPGTRLTVL.

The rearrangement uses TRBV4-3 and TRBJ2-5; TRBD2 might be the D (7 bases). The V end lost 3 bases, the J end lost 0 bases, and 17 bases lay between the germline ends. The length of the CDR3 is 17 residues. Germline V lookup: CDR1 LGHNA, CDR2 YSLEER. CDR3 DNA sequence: TGCGCCAGCAGCCAGGGGACTATGGGGGCTTACCAAGAGACCCAGTACTTC. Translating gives CASSQGTMGAYQETQYF.

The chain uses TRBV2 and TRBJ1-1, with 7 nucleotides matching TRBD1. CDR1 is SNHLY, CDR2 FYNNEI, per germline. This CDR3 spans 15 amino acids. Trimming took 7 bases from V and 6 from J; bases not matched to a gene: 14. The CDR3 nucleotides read TGTGCCAGCACCCTTCTCGGGACAGTGGGAGCTGAAGCTTTCTTT. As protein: CASTLLGTVGAEAFF.

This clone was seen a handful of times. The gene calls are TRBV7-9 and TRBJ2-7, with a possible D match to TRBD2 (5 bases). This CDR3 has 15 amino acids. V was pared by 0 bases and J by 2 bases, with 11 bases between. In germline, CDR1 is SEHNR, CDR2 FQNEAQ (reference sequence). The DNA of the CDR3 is TGTGCCAGCAGCTTAGCCGATGGGAGAACCTACGAGCAGTACTTC. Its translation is CASSLADGRTYEQYF.

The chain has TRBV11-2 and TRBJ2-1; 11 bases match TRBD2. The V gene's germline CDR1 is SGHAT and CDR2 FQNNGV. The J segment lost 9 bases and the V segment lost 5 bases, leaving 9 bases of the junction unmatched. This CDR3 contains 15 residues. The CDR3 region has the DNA TGTGCCAGCAGCGCGATTAGCGGGAGGGCCGCTGAGCAGTTCTTC. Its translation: CASSAISGRAAEQFF.

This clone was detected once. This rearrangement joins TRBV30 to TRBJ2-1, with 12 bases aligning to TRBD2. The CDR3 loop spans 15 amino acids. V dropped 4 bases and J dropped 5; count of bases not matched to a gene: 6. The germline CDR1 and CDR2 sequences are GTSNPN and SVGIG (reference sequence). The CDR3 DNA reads TGTGCCTGGACCCTCGGGACTAGCGGGCACAATGAGCAGTTCTTC. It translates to CAWTLGTSGHNEQFF.

The CDR3 coding sequence is TGTGCCAGCAGCGCGACAGGGACGGCTGGAGGAAACACCATATATTTT. Translation: CASSATGTAGGNTIYF. The chain links TRBV5-6 to TRBJ1-3; TRBD1 matches 7 bases. CDR3 size: 16 residues. Unmatched junction bases numbered 11, after V lost 4 bases and J lost 4 bases. Per germline, CDR1 SGHDT and CDR2 YYEEEE.

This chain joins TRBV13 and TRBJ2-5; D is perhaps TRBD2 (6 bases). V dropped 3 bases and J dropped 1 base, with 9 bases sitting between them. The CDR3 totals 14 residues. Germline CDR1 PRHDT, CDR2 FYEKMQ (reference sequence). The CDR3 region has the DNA TGTGCCAGCAGCTTTACTAGCAGCCAAGAGACCCAGTACTTC. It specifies CASSFTSSQETQYF.

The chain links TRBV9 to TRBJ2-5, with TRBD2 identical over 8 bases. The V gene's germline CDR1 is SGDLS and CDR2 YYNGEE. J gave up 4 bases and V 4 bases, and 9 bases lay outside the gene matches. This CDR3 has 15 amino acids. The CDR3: CASSRRLSGVETQYF. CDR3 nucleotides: TGTGCCAGCAGCCGCCGACTTAGCGGGGTAGAGACCCAGTACTTC.

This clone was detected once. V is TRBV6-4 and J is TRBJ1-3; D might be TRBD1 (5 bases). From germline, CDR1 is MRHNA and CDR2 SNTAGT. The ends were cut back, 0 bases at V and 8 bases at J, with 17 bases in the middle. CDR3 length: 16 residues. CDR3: CASSDSRSIHRHTIYF. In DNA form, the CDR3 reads TGTGCCAGCAGTGACTCCCGTAGTATCCACAGGCACACCATATATTTT.

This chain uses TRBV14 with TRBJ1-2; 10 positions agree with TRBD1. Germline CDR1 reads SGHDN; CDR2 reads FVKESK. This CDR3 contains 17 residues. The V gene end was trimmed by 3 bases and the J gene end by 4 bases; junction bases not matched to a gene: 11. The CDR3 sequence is CASSHMGTGEGTYGYTF. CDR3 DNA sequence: TGTGCCAGCAGCCATATGGGGACAGGGGAAGGTACCTATGGCTACACCTTC.

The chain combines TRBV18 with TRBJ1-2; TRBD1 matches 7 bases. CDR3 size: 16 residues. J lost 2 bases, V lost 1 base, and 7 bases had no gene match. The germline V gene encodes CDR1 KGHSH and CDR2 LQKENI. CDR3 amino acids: CASSPLTGLWNYGYTF. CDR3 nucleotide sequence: TGTGCCAGCTCACCACTGACAGGGTTATGGAACTATGGCTACACCTTC.

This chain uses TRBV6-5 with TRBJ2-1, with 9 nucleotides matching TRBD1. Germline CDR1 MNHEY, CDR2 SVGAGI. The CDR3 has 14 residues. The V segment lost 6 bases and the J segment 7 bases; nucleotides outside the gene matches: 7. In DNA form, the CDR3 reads TGTGCCAGCAGACGGGACAGGGTCAATAATGAGCAGTTCTTC. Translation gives CASRRDRVNNEQFF.

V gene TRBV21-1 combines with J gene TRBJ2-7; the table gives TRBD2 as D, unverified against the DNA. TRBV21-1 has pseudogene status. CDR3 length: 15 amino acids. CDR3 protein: CASSKGTGGSYEQYF. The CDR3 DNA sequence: TGTGCCAGCAGCAAAGGAACGGGAGGGTCCTACGAGCAGTACTTC.

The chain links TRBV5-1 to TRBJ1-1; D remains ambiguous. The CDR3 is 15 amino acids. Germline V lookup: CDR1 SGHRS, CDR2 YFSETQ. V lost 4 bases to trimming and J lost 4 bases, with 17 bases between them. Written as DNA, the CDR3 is TGCGCCAGCAGCCCACAGTCCCGGGAAAGCACTGAAGCTTTCTTT. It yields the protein CASSPQSRESTEAFF. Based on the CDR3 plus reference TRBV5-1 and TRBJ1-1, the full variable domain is KAGVTQTPRYLIKTRGQQVTLSCSPISGHRSVSWYQQTPGQGLQFLFEYFSETQRNKGNFPGRFSGRQFSNSRSEMNVSTLELGDSALYLCASSPQSRESTEAFFGQGTRLTVV.

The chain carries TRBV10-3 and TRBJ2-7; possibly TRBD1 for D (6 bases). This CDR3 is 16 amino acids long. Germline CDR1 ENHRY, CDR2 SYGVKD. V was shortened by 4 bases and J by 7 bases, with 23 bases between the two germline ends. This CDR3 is CAISARQVRRLREQYF. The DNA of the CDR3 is TGTGCCATCAGTGCCCGACAGGTTCGGAGACTTAGGGAGCAGTACTTC.

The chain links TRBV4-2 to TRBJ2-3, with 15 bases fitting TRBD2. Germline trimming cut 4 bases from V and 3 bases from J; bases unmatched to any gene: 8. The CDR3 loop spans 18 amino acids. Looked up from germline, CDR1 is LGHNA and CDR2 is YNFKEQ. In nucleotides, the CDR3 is TGTGCCAGCAGCCTTTCCGGGACTAGCGGGGGGCTTACAGATACGCAGTATTTT. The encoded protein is CASSLSGTSGGLTDTQYF.

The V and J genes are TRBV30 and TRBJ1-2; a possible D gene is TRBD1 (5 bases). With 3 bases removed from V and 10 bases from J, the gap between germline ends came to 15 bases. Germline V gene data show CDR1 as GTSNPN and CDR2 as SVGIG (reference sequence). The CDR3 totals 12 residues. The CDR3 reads CAWSKMGGVYTF. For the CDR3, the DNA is TGTGCCTGGAGCAAGATGGGGGGGGTCTACACCTTC.

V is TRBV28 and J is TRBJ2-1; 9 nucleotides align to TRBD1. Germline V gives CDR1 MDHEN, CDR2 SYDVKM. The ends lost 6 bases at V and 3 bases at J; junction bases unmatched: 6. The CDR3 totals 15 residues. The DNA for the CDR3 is TGTGCCAGCAGCCGAACAGGGGGCGTCTACAATGAGCAGTTCTTC. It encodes CASSRTGGVYNEQFF.

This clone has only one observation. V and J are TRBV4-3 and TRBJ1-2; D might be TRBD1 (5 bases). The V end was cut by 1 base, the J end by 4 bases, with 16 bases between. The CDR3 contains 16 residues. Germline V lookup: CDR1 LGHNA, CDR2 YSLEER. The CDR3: CASSQVFGGFTYGYTF. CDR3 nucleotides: TGCGCCAGCAGCCAAGTTTTCGGGGGATTCACCTATGGCTACACCTTC.